The clone carrying this T cell receptor beta chain was counted only a few times. Its antigen remains unknown. Generation of TCR beta libraries employed quantitative 5'-RACE incorporating molecular barcodes. TCRdb reprocessed the 5' RACE reads via MiXCR and lists one record per CDR3 protein. The repertoire has about 300,000 distinct CDR3 sequences, roughly 10% of them found once; the top ten carry around 10%. The CDR3 has 13 residues. Germline V gene sequence: CDR1 SGHRS, CDR2 YFSETQ. Trimming removed 4 bases from V and 3 bases from J, with 10 bases in between. The data stem from a study of CD8 T cells in ankylosing spondylitis. Study-wide findings and caveats: As reported, disease-linked clones showed significant enrichment in matched ankylosing spondylitis synovial fluid. Those disease-linked clones were CD8+; they were also relatively rare in peripheral blood. One TCR beta motif, made up of roughly eight highly homologous variants, appeared characteristic of ankylosing spondylitis blood.

The clonotype comes from a female donor with ankylosing spondylitis or in good health (not recorded which). The chain joins TRBV5-1 to TRBJ1-1; unclear D gene. Sequenced material: blood, either unsorted or a sorted T cell fraction (not recorded which). In DNA form, the CDR3 reads TGCGCCAGCAGCCTCCTGGTGGACACTGAAGCTTTCTTT. Amino acids: CASSLLVDTEAFF. Full variable domain (rest looked up from reference TRBV5-1 and TRBJ1-1): KAGVTQTPRYLIKTRGQQVTLSCSPISGHRSVSWYQQTPGQGLQFLFEYFSETQRNKGNFPGRFSGRQFSNSRSEMNVSTLELGDSALYLCASSLLVDTEAFFGQGTRLTVV.